The present T cell receptor (beta chain) was sequenced within a study of graft-versus-host responses after intestinal transplantation. Looking at the study overall: Recipients were given multivisceral, liver-intestinal, or isolated intestinal transplants. Induction with anti-thymocyte globulin, then tacrolimus and steroids for about 3 years, was given to all recipients.

By share, this clone ranks as medium-sized. Its antigen is as yet unknown. Study-level findings and limits: In recipient marrow, GvH clones were found, and some appeared first in ileum or blood. Early post-transplant declines in HvG were associated with peak levels of circulating GvH clones.

Libraries were prepared by immunoSEQ multiplex PCR; TCRdb keeps only in-frame clonotypes and omits some of them. This sample has approximately 92,000 clones; about nine tenths occur once, and the top ten carry roughly 5.5%. The source is a human donor who received an intestinal transplant. Sequences were derived from unstimulated CD8+ T cells sorted from spleen or lymph node cells, sampled before intestinal transplant.

The CDR3 DNA reads as TGTGCCAGCAGTACAGGGGGGTTGGAGACCCAGTACTTC. Translation gives CASSTGGLETQYF. The V gene is TRBV27, the J gene TRBJ2-5, with 8 positions matching TRBD1. This CDR3 is built from 13 residues. Germline loops: CDR1 MNHEY, CDR2 SMNVEV (reference sequence). Trimming cost V 5 bases and J 5 bases; bases outside gene matches: 4.